Listed below are T cell receptor beta chains from one sample, sequenced in a study of beta chain features in type 1 diabetes. Profiled with immunoSEQ multiplex PCR; TCRdb holds only in-frame clones, not every one. Here the sample spans 970,000 or so clones, around a sixth being singletons. The sequencing sample was made of naive CD4+ T cells from blood. The receptors derive from a woman aged 18 to 35 in good health. Both conserved end residues are part of each CDR3. D genes are given only for firm matches. Size is omitted from some rows. Given values are once, few, many or a class for expanded clones.

cdr3_length | j_call | clone_size | v_call | d_call | cdr3_aa | cdr3_nt
13 | TRBJ2-7 | NA | TRBV9 | TRBD2 | CARASGIVYEQYF | TGTGCCCGCGCTAGCGGGATAGTCTACGAGCAGTACTTC
15 | TRBJ2-7 | NA | TRBV11-2 | NA | CASSNMLGPDYEQYF | TGTGCCAGCAGCAACATGCTCGGCCCGGACTACGAGCAGTACTTC
15 | TRBJ2-1 | NA | TRBV11-3 | TRBD2 | CASSQGLAGEGEQFF | TGTGCCAGCAGCCAAGGACTAGCGGGAGAAGGTGAGCAGTTCTTC
14 | TRBJ2-3 | few | TRBV29-1 | NA | CSVEPPGTPDTQYF | TGCAGCGTTGAACCCCCGGGGACCCCAGATACGCAGTATTTT
15 | TRBJ2-1 | NA | TRBV14 | NA | CASSQDLNAINEQFF | TGTGCCAGCAGCCAAGATCTTAACGCGATCAATGAGCAGTTCTTC
12 | TRBJ2-1 | few | TRBV5-1 | NA | CASSLVGYEQFF | TGCGCCAGCAGCTTGGTAGGATATGAGCAGTTCTTC
16 | TRBJ2-3 | few | TRBV9 | NA | CASSVVPGLITDTQYF | TGTGCCAGCAGCGTTGTCCCTGGACTGATCACAGATACGCAGTATTTT
15 | TRBJ2-3 | NA | TRBV5-4 | NA | CASSLGGTSTDTQYF | TGTGCCAGCAGCTTGGGGGGGACTAGCACAGATACGCAGTATTTT
10 | TRBJ1-2 | NA | TRBV28 | NA | CASKSEFYTF | TGTGCCAGCAAATCGGAATTCTACACCTTC
16 | TRBJ2-3 | few | TRBV18 | TRBD2 | CASLAAGEGVTDTQYF | TGTGCCAGCCTTGCGGCGGGAGAGGGAGTCACAGATACGCAGTATTTT
13 | TRBJ1-1 | few | TRBV7-3 | NA | CASSVIREAEAFF | TGTGCCAGCAGCGTTATCAGGGAGGCTGAAGCTTTCTTT
15 | TRBJ1-2 | once | TRBV6-1 | NA | CASRPFEGANYGYTF | TGTGCCAGCAGGCCCTTTGAGGGGGCTAACTATGGCTACACCTTC
12 | TRBJ1-1 | few | TRBV25-1 | NA | CASKSEGREAFF | TGTGCCAGCAAAAGTGAGGGGCGTGAAGCTTTCTTT
17 | TRBJ2-1 | few | TRBV9 | TRBD2 | CASSVDKSGASVNEQFF | TGTGCCAGCAGCGTAGATAAGAGCGGGGCCTCGGTCAATGAGCAGTTCTTC